The 30 T cell receptor beta chains below were found in one sample sequenced in a study of T cells after yellow fever vaccination. TCRdb re-analysed the 5' RACE reads in MiXCR, keeping a single row per CDR3 protein. Of about 240,000 distinct CDR3 sequences listed, 6.9% were seen once; the top ten hold more than 0.8%. The sample here was CD4+ T cells sorted from PBMCs, taken 15 days after the yellow fever booster vaccination. These receptor sequences come from a man younger than 40 who received the YFV17D yellow fever vaccine.

The gene calls are TRBV7-9 and TRBJ2-1, with D perhaps assigned TRBD1 or TRBD2 (5 bases each). Trimming cost V 5 bases and J 7 bases, with 21 bases left between them. The CDR3 is 16 amino acids. The germline V gene encodes CDR1 SEHNR and CDR2 FQNEAQ (reference sequence). CDR3 bases: TGTGCCAGCAGCAAGAGGGACGGATGGGCGAAGAATGAGCAGTTCTTC. Protein product: CASSKRDGWAKNEQFF.

This rearrangement joins TRBV20-1 to TRBJ2-7, with 12 positions matching TRBD2. J lost 4 bases, V lost 5 bases, and 21 bases had no gene match. The CDR3 runs to 19 residues. Germline values: CDR1 DFQATT, CDR2 SNEGSKA (reference sequence). The CDR3 loop reads CSAPIRLAGGGGGLYEQYF. CDR3 nucleotides: TGCAGTGCTCCCATTCGGCTAGCGGGAGGGGGTGGAGGTTTATACGAGCAGTACTTC.

The sample holds many counts of this clonotype. The chain carries TRBV5-5 and TRBJ2-5, with a tentative D call TRBD2 (5 bases). Germline V gene data show CDR1 as SGHKS and CDR2 as YYEKEE (reference sequence). CDR3 length equals 15 residues. The V end was cut by 4 bases, the J end by 5 bases, with 18 bases between. The CDR3 coding sequence is TGTGCCAGCAGCCCCACTTTGAGGGCTGAGGAGACCCAGTACTTC. The encoded protein is CASSPTLRAEETQYF.

The sample holds a few counts of this clonotype. The rearrangement joins TRBV5-1 to TRBJ2-1; D gene uncertain. The germline V gene encodes CDR1 SGHRS and CDR2 YFSETQ. V shed 1 base and J shed 4 bases, with 12 bases lying between them. This CDR3 is built from 15 residues. The CDR3 is CASSLTDSLYNEQFF. The CDR3 nucleotides read TGCGCCAGCAGCTTGACTGACTCACTTTACAATGAGCAGTTCTTC.

Only a few counts were recorded for this clonotype. The rearrangement uses TRBV27 and TRBJ2-1; TRBD2 aligns across 9 bases. The V and J ends lost 2 bases and 4 bases, in that order; junction bases with no gene match: 9. The CDR3 extends over 17 amino acids. Germline V CDR1 and CDR2: MNHEY, SMNVEV (reference sequence). In DNA form, the CDR3 reads TGTGCCAGCAGTTTACGTATTCGAGCGGGAGGATACAATGAGCAGTTCTTC. Translating gives CASSLRIRAGGYNEQFF.

The chain uses TRBV6-5 and TRBJ2-1, with D perhaps TRBD2 (5 bases). This CDR3 comprises 14 residues. The germline V and J ends were trimmed by 5 bases and 13 bases, with 21 bases remaining between them. CDR1 MNHEY and CDR2 SVGAGI come from the germline V gene. The CDR3 here is CASSPRPRESQQFF. In nucleotides, the CDR3 is TGTGCCAGCAGTCCCCGCCCAAGGGAGTCTCAACAGTTCTTC.

CDR3 in DNA: TGCGCCAGCAGCTCGCTGGACGTAGGACTCTACGAGCAGTACTTC. It codes for CASSSLDVGLYEQYF. The V gene is TRBV5-1, the J gene TRBJ2-7, with TRBD2 as a possible D gene (5 bases). Trimming removed 3 bases at V and 3 bases at J, with 16 bases between. The CDR3 sequence is 15 residues long. CDR1 and CDR2 (germline): SGHRS, YFSETQ.

In its sample, this clonotype was seen many times. The chain uses TRBV12-3 or TRBV12-4 and TRBJ2-2, with D hard to call. Trimming left V 0 bases short and J 9 bases short, with 8 bases between. This CDR3 has 13 residues. The CDR3 coding sequence is TGTGCCAGCAGTTTAGCGGGCATCAGGGAGCTGTTTTTT. This gives the protein CASSLAGIRELFF.

The chain joins TRBV3-1 to TRBJ2-7, with 8 bases matching TRBD1. This CDR3 spans 14 amino acids. The V segment lost 10 bases and the J segment 2 bases; nucleotides outside the gene matches: 10. Germline values: CDR1 LGHDT, CDR2 YNNKEL (reference sequence). CDR3 in amino acids: CATDRALPTYEQYF. In DNA form, the CDR3 reads TGTGCCACGGACAGGGCCCTCCCCACCTACGAGCAGTACTTC.

The table lists this clonotype with a few counts. V is TRBV19 and J is TRBJ1-2; 11 bases line up with TRBD1. V dropped 6 bases and J dropped 5; count of bases not matched to a gene: 5. The CDR3 totals 14 residues. Per germline, CDR1 LNHDA and CDR2 SQIVND (reference sequence). The CDR3 DNA follows: TGTGCCAGTAGGGACAGGGGGCGGATTTATGGCTACACCTTC. It codes for CASRDRGRIYGYTF.

V is TRBV20-1 and J is TRBJ2-7; 11 positions agree with TRBD2. V shed 0 bases and J 7 bases; nucleotides not matched to a gene: 5. Germline CDR1 reads DFQATT; CDR2 reads SNEGSKA (reference sequence). The length of the CDR3 is 14 residues. The CDR3 DNA reads TGCAGTGCTAGAGAACTAGCGGGAGCTCATGAGCAGTACTTC. It yields the protein CSARELAGAHEQYF.

The rearrangement uses TRBV24-1 and TRBJ2-1; 7 bases align to TRBD1. Germline V gene data show CDR1 as KGHDR and CDR2 as SFDVKD. The CDR3 covers 16 residues. J was trimmed by 7 bases and V by 3 bases; bases with no gene match: 11. CDR3 protein: CATSDLRTGRGNEQFF. Written as DNA, the CDR3 is TGTGCCACCAGTGATCTCAGGACAGGCCGAGGGAATGAGCAGTTCTTC.

The chain combines TRBV4-3 with TRBJ2-2; possibly TRBD1 for D (5 bases). Germline V gene lookup returns CDR1 LGHNA and CDR2 YSLEER. CDR3 length equals 15 residues. V was clipped by 1 base and J by 7 bases, with 13 bases between them. CDR3 sequence reads: CASSQALGLGGELFF. The CDR3 DNA reads TGCGCCAGCAGCCAAGCCTTGGGGCTCGGCGGGGAGCTGTTTTTT.

In this sample, this clonotype turned up many times. The genes are TRBV19 and TRBJ2-3; TRBD1 matches 7 bases. CDR1 and CDR2 from the germline V gene are LNHDA and SQIVND (reference sequence). The CDR3 sequence is 15 residues long. The V gene end was trimmed by 6 bases and the J gene end by 3 bases; junction bases not matched to a gene: 9. For the CDR3, the DNA is TGTGCCAGTAGGGAGACCGGGACAGTGACAGATACGCAGTATTTT. Protein: CASRETGTVTDTQYF.

Ten or more counts support this clonotype. The chain employs TRBV5-1 and TRBJ2-7; 10 bases are shared with TRBD2. Germline CDR1 is SGHRS and CDR2 is YFSETQ. The junction had 14 bases not matched to a gene; V was cut back by 8 bases and J by 3 bases. The CDR3 has 16 residues. The DNA of the CDR3 is TGCGCCAGTCTCCCCACAACTAGCGGGGTATACTACGAGCAGTACTTC. Its translation: CASLPTTSGVYYEQYF.

This clonotype was detected a few times. The rearrangement uses TRBV20-1 and TRBJ2-5; D possibly matches TRBD1 or TRBD2 (5 bases each). Per germline, CDR1 DFQATT and CDR2 SNEGSKA (reference sequence). Trimming took off 0 bases at V and 1 base at J, with 12 bases between the two ends. The CDR3 runs 15 residues. The CDR3 DNA reads as TGCAGTGCTAGAGATTTCGGGACCCCCCAAGAGACCCAGTACTTC. Its protein is CSARDFGTPQETQYF.

The chain couples TRBV11-2 to TRBJ2-1; 10 positions match TRBD1. Germline V lookup: CDR1 SGHAT, CDR2 FQNNGV. This CDR3 spans 16 amino acids. With V trimmed by 4 bases and J by 7 bases, 10 bases remained unmatched. CDR3 loop: CASSSWRGTGENEQFF. DNA for the CDR3: TGTGCCAGCAGCTCATGGCGGGGGACAGGGGAGAATGAGCAGTTCTTC.

The sample holds a few counts of this clonotype. The genes are TRBV25-1 and TRBJ2-1; 13 positions agree with TRBD2. Unmatched junction bases numbered 7, after V lost 4 bases and J lost 7 bases. CDR1 is MGHDK, CDR2 SYGVNS, per germline. This CDR3 region has 16 residues. In nucleotides, the CDR3 is TGTGCCAGCAGTGTCACTAGCGGGAGGGCCGGGAATGAGCAGTTCTTC. Translated: CASSVTSGRAGNEQFF.

This clonotype was picked up a small number of times. The V and J genes are TRBV5-6 and TRBJ2-5, with 8 bases fitting TRBD2. Germline V gene data show CDR1 as SGHDT and CDR2 as YYEEEE. V was clipped by 5 bases and J by 5 bases; unmatched bases: 14. This CDR3 contains 16 residues. The CDR3 nucleotides are TGTGCCAGCAGAGGAACGGGAGGGCCCCGAGGGGAGACCCAGTACTTC. Residues: CASRGTGGPRGETQYF.

V is TRBV5-1 and J is TRBJ2-7; D is unresolved. V shed 0 bases and J shed 2 bases, with 12 bases lying between them. CDR1 and CDR2 from the germline V gene are SGHRS and YFSETQ. The CDR3 consists of 15 residues. The CDR3 reads CASSLGYETTYEQYF. As DNA, the CDR3 is TGCGCCAGCAGCTTGGGGTATGAGACCACCTACGAGCAGTACTTC.

This clonotype was counted ten times or more. CDR3 in amino acids: CSVAGTDGSDYEQYF. CDR3 nucleotide sequence: TGCAGCGTTGCTGGGACAGACGGTAGTGACTACGAGCAGTACTTC. The rearrangement joins TRBV29-1 to TRBJ2-7, with 7 bases aligning to TRBD1. The CDR3 spans 15 residues. Germline-derived CDR1 and CDR2 are SQVTM and ANQGSEA. J gave up 3 bases and V 4 bases, and 12 bases lay outside the gene matches.

This clonotype showed up many times. CDR3 sequence reads: CASRSSSYNEQFF. CDR3 bases: TGCGCCAGCCGGTCAAGCTCCTACAATGAGCAGTTCTTC. The V call is TRBV5-1, the J call TRBJ2-1; D remains unclear. This CDR3 has 13 residues. Germline lookup yields CDR1 SGHRS and CDR2 YFSETQ. V dropped 7 bases and J dropped 0 bases, with 8 bases sitting between them.

The CDR3 loop is CASSLGYSDTQYF. The DNA for the CDR3 is TGTGCCAGCAGCTTAGGCTACTCAGATACGCAGTATTTT. The rearrangement joins TRBV11-2 to TRBJ2-3; no firm D call. Germline CDR1 is SGHAT and CDR2 is FQNNGV. The CDR3 is 13 residues long. V dropped 1 base and J dropped 4 bases, with 6 bases sitting between them.

This clonotype was counted a few times. The J gene is TRBJ2-3, the V gene TRBV20-1; 7 positions agree with TRBD2. The CDR3 has 17 residues. The ends lost 3 bases at V and 1 base at J; junction bases unmatched: 13. The V gene's germline CDR1 is DFQATT and CDR2 SNEGSKA (reference sequence). In DNA form, the CDR3 reads TGCAGTGCTAGTGCGTCTAGCGGAGGGGAGGGCACAGATACGCAGTATTTT. It yields the protein CSASASSGGEGTDTQYF.

The rearrangement joins TRBV4-2 to TRBJ2-7; 7 bases are a match to TRBD2. Germline CDR1 LGHNA, CDR2 YNFKEQ. V lost 2 bases to trimming and J lost 6 bases; unmatched junction nucleotides: 22. The CDR3 is 19 residues long. DNA for the CDR3: TGTGCCAGCAGCCAATTCTCGGGGAGAGCGTTGGGGGGGAGAGGCGAGCAGTACTTC. This sequence encodes CASSQFSGRALGGRGEQYF.

The V call is TRBV3-1, the J call TRBJ2-7; 14 bases agree with TRBD2. V trimming: 4 bases; J trimming: 8 bases; junction bases outside the gene matches: 4. The CDR3 spans 14 residues. Per germline, CDR1 LGHDT and CDR2 YNNKEL (reference sequence). Here the CDR3 reads CASSPGTSGSKQYF. In nucleotides, the CDR3 is TGTGCCAGCAGCCCCGGGACTAGCGGGAGTAAGCAGTACTTC.

This clonotype was observed a few times. The gene calls are TRBV15 and TRBJ2-5, with D perhaps matching TRBD2 (5 bases). CDR1 is LNHNV and CDR2 is YYDKDF in the germline V gene (reference sequence). The V end lost 0 bases, the J end lost 5 bases, and 13 bases lay between the germline ends. CDR3 length equals 15 residues. CDR3 sequence: CATSRDLGRGETQYF. Here the CDR3 DNA reads TGTGCCACCAGCAGAGATTTGGGCAGAGGGGAGACCCAGTACTTC. The entire variable domain, with the rest obtained from reference TRBV15 and TRBJ2-5, is as follows: DAMVIQNPRYQVTQFGKPVTLSCSQTLNHNVMYWYQQKSSQAPKLLFHYYDKDFNNEADTPDNFQSRRPNTSFCFLDIRSPGLGDTAMYLCATSRDLGRGETQYFGPGTRLLVL.

The rearrangement uses TRBV20-1 and TRBJ2-7; the D gene is possibly TRBD2 (5 bases). V lost 2 bases, J lost 0 bases, and 11 bases lay in between. The CDR3 loop spans 14 amino acids. Germline values: CDR1 DFQATT, CDR2 SNEGSKA (reference sequence). The CDR3, as DNA: TGCAGTGCTAGAAGGACGGACTTCTCCTACGAGCAGTACTTC. This codes for CSARRTDFSYEQYF.

This clonotype was detected a few times. The rearrangement links TRBV3-1 to TRBJ2-3, with 9 positions matching TRBD2. The V gene's germline CDR1 is LGHDT and CDR2 YNNKEL (reference sequence). The junction had 4 bases not matched to a gene; V was cut back by 4 bases and J by 5 bases. This CDR3 has 14 residues. In DNA form, the CDR3 reads TGTGCCAGCAGCCGAGCGGGAGGAGGAGATACGCAGTATTTT. Protein sequence: CASSRAGGGDTQYF.

This clonotype was detected only a few times. The V gene is TRBV7-8, the J gene TRBJ2-7, with D perhaps assigned TRBD1 or TRBD2 (5 bases each). V was trimmed by 1 base and J by 4 bases, leaving 23 bases between them. This CDR3 has 18 residues. Germline CDR1 and CDR2: SGHVS and FQNEAQ. DNA for the CDR3: TGTGCCAGCAGCTTAGTCGGAACCTCGGGTGGGGGAGCTTACGAGCAGTACTTC. This encodes CASSLVGTSGGGAYEQYF.